Listed here are 21 T cell receptor beta chains from one sample, sequenced in a study of T-cell memory formation after mild COVID-19. TCRdb passed the 5' RACE reads through MiXCR, listing each CDR3 protein once. This sample yields some 120,000 distinct CDR3 sequences, of which about 5.9% are seen a single time; roughly 2.2% belongs to the top ten. Sequences were obtained from PBMCs or a T cell subset sorted from them (not recorded which). The receptors here all came from an adult woman who had mild COVID-19 (a few samples of this study predate the infection). Cell type and time point are not known.

This clonotype showed up just a few times. The genes are TRBV20-1 and TRBJ1-6; D is perhaps TRBD1 (5 bases). The germline gives CDR1 DFQATT, CDR2 SNEGSKA (reference sequence). V shed 4 bases and J shed 6 bases, with 10 bases lying between them. The CDR3 loop spans 13 amino acids. CDR3 DNA sequence: TGCAGTGCTACGGACGGGGCTAATTCACCCCTCCACTTT. Its translation is CSATDGANSPLHF.

This sequence joins TRBV20-1 and TRBJ1-1; the D gene is possibly TRBD1 (6 bases). Germline CDR1 is DFQATT and CDR2 is SNEGSKA (reference sequence). This CDR3 region has 14 residues. V was trimmed by 3 bases and J by 0 bases, leaving 11 bases between them. The CDR3 bases are TGCAGTGCTAGTGGACAGACCATGAACACTGAAGCTTTCTTT. It is translated as CSASGQTMNTEAFF.

This clonotype was seen a handful of times. The gene calls are TRBV7-9 and TRBJ2-5, with 7 positions matching TRBD2. The CDR3 is 15 amino acids. Per germline, CDR1 SEHNR and CDR2 FQNEAQ (reference sequence). With 5 bases clipped from V and 5 bases from J, the junction kept 11 bases outside the gene matches. CDR3 protein: CASSPTSLKTETQYF. CDR3 bases: TGTGCCAGCAGCCCGACTAGCCTGAAGACGGAGACCCAGTACTTC.

This clonotype was found many times. The chain recombines TRBV29-1 with TRBJ2-1; 13 bases fit TRBD2. The V and J ends lost 3 bases and 6 bases, in that order; junction bases with no gene match: 11. The CDR3 is 17 residues long. Germline V gene sequence: CDR1 SQVTM, CDR2 ANQGSEA. CDR3 region: CSVEGIPGLAGPNEQFF. CDR3 coding DNA: TGCAGCGTTGAGGGAATTCCGGGACTAGCGGGACCCAATGAGCAGTTCTTC.

This clonotype was seen only a few times. The chain uses TRBV4-1 and TRBJ1-1; D might be TRBD1 (5 bases). The germline CDR1 and CDR2 sequences are MGHRA and YSYEKL. The CDR3 totals 14 residues. The ends were cut back, 0 bases at V and 2 bases at J, with 7 bases in the middle. CDR3 residues: CASSQDRDNTEAFF. DNA of the CDR3: TGCGCCAGCAGCCAAGACAGGGATAACACTGAAGCTTTCTTT.

The table lists this clonotype with many counts. The chain carries TRBV12-3 or TRBV12-4 and TRBJ2-1; D is unclear. V lost 4 bases and J 7 bases, leaving 5 bases between the germline ends. This CDR3 spans 11 amino acids. CDR3 in DNA: TGTGCCAGCAGTTCTTGGAATGAGCAGTTCTTC. Amino acids: CASSSWNEQFF.

This clonotype was counted a few times. The rearrangement joins TRBV12-3 or TRBV12-4 to TRBJ2-5; D assignment may be TRBD1 or TRBD2 (5 bases each). The CDR3 totals 13 residues. The germline V and J ends were trimmed by 2 bases and 2 bases, with 6 bases remaining between them. In DNA, the CDR3 is TGTGCCAGCAGTTTATGGGGGCAAGAGACCCAGTACTTC. Encoded protein: CASSLWGQETQYF.

This clonotype was seen repeatedly, ten times or more. The gene calls are TRBV5-6 and TRBJ2-3; a weak D match, TRBD1 (6 bases). There are 14 residues in the CDR3. V lost 6 bases and J lost 4, with 15 bases in between. The germline V gene encodes CDR1 SGHDT and CDR2 YYEEEE. The CDR3, as DNA: TGTGCCAGCACCTCAGGGGCCGGGGCAGATACGCAGTATTTT. This gives the protein CASTSGAGADTQYF. Supplemented by reference TRBV5-6 and TRBJ2-3, the full variable domain reads DAGVTQSPTHLIKTRGQQVTLRCSPKSGHDTVSWYQQALGQGPQFIFQYYEEEERQRGNFPDRFSGHQFPNYSSELNVNALLLGDSALYLCASTSGAGADTQYFGPGTRLTVL.

This clonotype has a count of ten or more. CDR3 coding DNA: TGTGCCAGCAGTTTGAGGTTGACCACTAGCAATCAGCCCCAGCATTTT. Translation: CASSLRLTTSNQPQHF. V and J are TRBV12-3 or TRBV12-4 and TRBJ1-5; D remains unclear. The CDR3 totals 16 residues. V was clipped by 3 bases and J by 0 bases, with 12 bases between them.

The chain employs TRBV20-1 and TRBJ2-3; TRBD2 matches 7 bases. Germline loops: CDR1 DFQATT, CDR2 SNEGSKA (reference sequence). The CDR3 runs 15 residues. Trimming removed 5 bases from V and 3 bases from J; junction bases left unmatched: 11. CDR3 residues: CSAPWGGTGTDTQYF. As DNA, the CDR3 is TGCAGTGCTCCCTGGGGGGGGACGGGGACAGATACGCAGTATTTT.

This clonotype occurred many times. The gene calls are TRBV20-1 and TRBJ2-7; 7 nucleotides align to TRBD2. Per the germline V gene, CDR1 is DFQATT and CDR2 is SNEGSKA (reference sequence). V was clipped by 2 bases and J by 2 bases; unmatched bases: 3. The CDR3 has 13 residues. The DNA for the CDR3 is TGCAGTGCTAGATTGGGAGGGACCTACGAGCAGTACTTC. Protein sequence: CSARLGGTYEQYF.

This clonotype has just a few counts. The V and J genes are TRBV7-3 and TRBJ2-1; 7 bases line up with TRBD2. The CDR3 is 14 residues long. Trimming removed 4 bases from V and 10 bases from J; junction bases left unmatched: 10. Germline V lookup: CDR1 SGHTA, CDR2 FQGTGA. CDR3 amino acids: CASSSGLGRGEQFF. The CDR3, as DNA: TGTGCCAGCAGCTCCGGACTAGGCCGGGGAGAGCAGTTCTTC.

V and J are TRBV29-1 and TRBJ2-7; 10 bases are a match to TRBD2. Per the germline V gene, CDR1 is SQVTM and CDR2 is ANQGSEA. With 6 bases clipped from V and 0 bases from J, the junction kept 8 bases outside the gene matches. This CDR3 contains 15 residues. The CDR3 sequence: CSVTPGLANSYEQYF. CDR3 coding DNA: TGCAGCGTAACCCCGGGACTAGCGAACTCCTACGAGCAGTACTTC.

The table lists this clonotype with a few counts. This chain's CDR3 is CASGLATTGGFVNEQFF. The CDR3 bases are TGTGCTAGTGGTTTGGCTACGACAGGGGGGTTTGTCAATGAGCAGTTCTTC. V and J are TRBV12-5 and TRBJ2-1; 9 nucleotides line up with TRBD1. V lost 1 base, J lost 6 bases, and 10 bases stayed unmatched. This CDR3 spans 17 amino acids. In germline, CDR1 is LGHNT, CDR2 FRNRAP.

The chain is built from TRBV11-3 and TRBJ2-7; 9 nucleotides line up with TRBD2. The V segment lost 8 bases and the J segment 2 bases; nucleotides outside the gene matches: 7. Germline CDR1 SGHNT, CDR2 YENEEA. This CDR3 comprises 14 residues. DNA for the CDR3: TGTGCCAGCGGACGACTAGCGGTTCCCTACGAGCAGTACTTC. Translating gives CASGRLAVPYEQYF.

The rearrangement uses TRBV29-1 and TRBJ2-3; 9 positions agree with TRBD2. V shed 5 bases, J shed 1 base, and the junction held 10 bases outside the gene matches. This CDR3 is built from 16 residues. Germline values: CDR1 SQVTM, CDR2 ANQGSEA. CDR3 nucleotide sequence: TGCAGCGTTCTTAGCGGGAGATTGGGCGGCACAGATACGCAGTATTTT. Residues: CSVLSGRLGGTDTQYF.

This clonotype was counted only a few times. The rearrangement joins TRBV6-5 to TRBJ2-1, with 12 nucleotides matching TRBD1. Germline CDR1 MNHEY, CDR2 SVGAGI. Trimming cost V 6 bases and J 6 bases; bases outside gene matches: 15. The CDR3 spans 18 residues. The CDR3 DNA is TGTGCCAGCAGCCACTGGGGACAGGGGGCATTTGGCCTCAATGAGCAGTTCTTC. Residues: CASSHWGQGAFGLNEQFF.

This clonotype appeared many times. The J gene is TRBJ1-1, the V gene TRBV18, with D maybe TRBD1 (5 bases). Trimming stripped 4 bases from V and 0 bases from J, with 12 bases between. Germline CDR1 KGHSH, CDR2 LQKENI. This CDR3 has 15 residues. The CDR3 bases are TGTGCCAGCTCACAAGGGGTTGACATGAACACTGAAGCTTTCTTT. This codes for CASSQGVDMNTEAFF.

The chain carries TRBV19 and TRBJ1-5; D perhaps matches TRBD1 (5 bases). The CDR3 contains 17 residues. V dropped 4 bases and J dropped 3 bases, with 19 bases sitting between them. From germline, CDR1 is LNHDA and CDR2 SQIVND (reference sequence). As DNA, the CDR3 is TGTGCCAGTAGTACCGACCCTTGGGGAGGGGTCAATCAGCCCCAGCATTTT. Translation: CASSTDPWGGVNQPQHF.

The chain carries TRBV5-6 and TRBJ2-7, with TRBD2 identical over 8 bases. Trimming cost V 4 bases and J 2 bases; bases outside gene matches: 11. The CDR3 is 16 residues long. In germline, CDR1 is SGHDT, CDR2 YYEEEE. The chain's CDR3 is CASSVITSGYPYEQYF. CDR3 coding DNA: TGTGCCAGCAGCGTAATCACTAGCGGTTACCCCTACGAGCAGTACTTC.

The chain uses TRBV21-1 and TRBJ2-5; the table's TRBD2 call for D was not verified on the DNA. TRBV21-1 is a recognized pseudogene. The CDR3 spans 15 residues. Here the CDR3 reads CASSMTSGGAGAQYF. DNA for the CDR3: TGTGCCAGCAGCATGACTAGCGGGGGGGCCGGGGCCCAGTACTTC.